A selection of T cell receptor beta chains follows, all from one sample in a study of blood T cell repertoires in COVID-19. The method was immunoSEQ multiplex PCR; TCRdb's version includes in-frame clones alone and lacks a portion of them. This sample carries about 220,000 clones, almost 85% of them seen once, and the ten largest clones take 2.4%. Sequencing input: peripheral blood. The receptor source for this set is a woman aged 65 to 85 with COVID-19, enrolled during active disease. Each CDR3 is given with its conserved first and last residue. A D gene is named only where the DNA matches it firmly. The size of a clone is reported for some rows only, either as once, few or many, or as a class for expanded clones.

>NA|TRBD1|TRBJ1-3|TRBV18
TGTGCCAGCTCACCACTGAGGACAGGGACAGGAAACACCATATATTTT
CASSPLRTGTGNTIYF
>NA|TRBD1|TRBJ2-7|TRBV6-2/TRBV6-3
TGTGCCAGCAGTTTAACCGGACAGGGGGGTGAGCAGTACTTC
CASSLTGQGGEQYF
>NA|NA|TRBJ2-5|TRBV28
TGTGCCAGCAGTTTTTGGTCTGAGAAAGAGACCCAGTACTTC
CASSFWSEKETQYF
>NA|NA|TRBJ1-2|TRBV9
TGTGCCAGCAGGGGCCCTAACTATGGCTACACCTTC
CASRGPNYGYTF
>NA|NA|TRBJ2-2|TRBV5-1
TGCGCCAGCAGCACCGGGGAAAACACCGGGGAGCTGTTTTTT
CASSTGENTGELFF
>few|NA|TRBJ2-3|TRBV19
TGTGCCAGTAGTTCACAGGTATCAGATACGCAGTATTTT
CASSSQVSDTQYF
>NA|NA|TRBJ1-2|TRBV11-2
TGTGCCAGCAGCCCTATGGGGGGAGCCTTCGTCTATGGCTACACCTTC
CASSPMGGAFVYGYTF
>NA|TRBD1|TRBJ1-5|TRBV19
TGTGCCAGTAGTATGACAGGGGGCAATCAGCCCCAGCATTTT
CASSMTGGNQPQHF
>once|TRBD1|TRBJ1-5|TRBV19
TGTGCCAGTAGTCCCGGGACAGGGTCTTTAGGTCAGCCCCAGCATTTT
CASSPGTGSLGQPQHF
>NA|NA|TRBJ1-1|TRBV25-1
TGTGCCAGCAGTGATCAGTTTCAGGACACTGAAGCTTTCTTT
CASSDQFQDTEAFF
>NA|NA|TRBJ1-1|TRBV12-3/TRBV12-4
TGTGCCAGCAGTGGGCAGATTGAAGCTTTCTTT
CASSGQIEAFF
>NA|NA|TRBJ1-2|TRBV14
TGTGCCAGCAGCCAAGAAGGAGGCCCGGCTAACTATGGCTACACCTTC
CASSQEGGPANYGYTF
>NA|TRBD1|TRBJ1-1|TRBV27
TGTGCCAGCACTCGGGACAGTTACACTGAAGCTTTCTTT
CASTRDSYTEAFF
>NA|TRBD1|TRBJ1-6|TRBV5-1
TGCGCCAGCAGCGGAGGGACAGCCCATTCACCCCTCCACTTT
CASSGGTAHSPLHF
>NA|NA|TRBJ2-3|TRBV6-1
TGTGCCAGCAGTGATGACAGCACTAGCACAGATACGCAGTATTTT
CASSDDSTSTDTQYF
>NA|NA|TRBJ2-6|TRBV21-1
TGTGCCAGCACGAGGGACAGACCCTCTGGGGCCAACGTCCTGACTTTC
CASTRDRPSGANVLTF
>NA|TRBD1|TRBJ1-2|TRBV15
TGTGCCACCAGCAAAGACAGGGGTAGTAACTATGGCTACACCTTC
CATSKDRGSNYGYTF